The 27 T cell receptor beta chains given below trace back to one sample, sequenced in a study of blood T cell repertoires in COVID-19. Generated by immunoSEQ multiplex PCR, the TCRdb table keeps only in-frame clones and is missing some. The sample includes 88,000 or so clones, around 79% of them seen just once. The sequenced sample consisted of peripheral blood. The receptors derive from a human donor in a cohort sampled during active COVID-19.

V and J are TRBV28 and TRBJ1-1; D may be TRBD1 (6 bases). The CDR3 covers 13 residues. Germline CDR1 and CDR2: MDHEN and SYDVKM. Trimming took off 7 bases at V and 3 bases at J, with 12 bases between the two ends. CDR3 residues: CASNPGQYTEAFF. The CDR3 DNA follows: TGTGCCAGCAATCCGGGACAATACACTGAAGCTTTCTTT.

This rearrangement joins TRBV3-1 (or the pseudogene TRBV3-2) to TRBJ2-1; 13 bases map to TRBD2. The CDR3 extends over 15 amino acids. J gave up 10 bases and V 4 bases, and 7 bases lay outside the gene matches. Germline lookup yields CDR1 LGHDT and CDR2 YNNKEL (reference sequence). CDR3 sequence: CASSPRTSGSREQFF. CDR3 in DNA: TGTGCCAGCAGCCCGCGGACTAGCGGGAGTAGGGAGCAGTTCTTC.

The CDR3 DNA sequence: TGTGCCAGCAGCCGAGACAGGGGAGGACAGCCCCAGCATTTT. Its translation: CASSRDRGGQPQHF. The chain is built from TRBV7-8 and TRBJ1-5; TRBD1 matches 8 bases. Germline V lookup: CDR1 SGHVS, CDR2 FQNEAQ. V shed 5 bases, J shed 7 bases, and the junction held 7 bases outside the gene matches. The CDR3 loop spans 14 amino acids. Full variable domain (missing parts from reference TRBV7-8 and TRBJ1-5): GAGVSQSPRYKVAKRGQDVALRCDPISGHVSLFWYQQALGQGPEFLTYFQNEAQLDKSGLPSDRFFAERPEGSVSTLKIQRTQQEDSAVYLCASSRDRGGQPQHFGDGTRLSIL.

This chain links TRBV28 with TRBJ1-5, with D perhaps matching TRBD1 (5 bases). The V and J ends lost 0 bases and 4 bases respectively, with 13 bases between them. The CDR3 loop spans 16 amino acids. Germline V CDR1 and CDR2: MDHEN, SYDVKM. CDR3: CASSLWIGGENQPQHF. CDR3 DNA: TGTGCCAGCAGTTTATGGATCGGGGGGGAGAATCAGCCCCAGCATTTT.

V is TRBV4-2 and J is TRBJ2-7; the match to TRBD2 covers 9 bases. Trimming at V came to 3 bases and at J to 3 bases, leaving 15 bases not matched to a gene. The length of the CDR3 is 18 residues. Germline lookup yields CDR1 LGHNA and CDR2 YNFKEQ. In DNA form, the CDR3 reads TGTGCCAGCAGCCAGGGGCGGGCTCTGAGCGGGAGGATCTACGAGCAGTACTTC. This gives the protein CASSQGRALSGRIYEQYF.

V is TRBV5-6 and J is TRBJ2-3; D possibly corresponds to TRBD2 (5 bases). The CDR3 has 14 amino acids. The V gene's germline CDR1 is SGHDT and CDR2 YYEEEE. Trimming stripped 4 bases from V and 4 bases from J, with 13 bases between. CDR3 protein: CASSRSTSSDTQYF. The CDR3 nucleotides read TGTGCCAGCAGCCGTTCAACTAGTTCAGATACGCAGTATTTT.

The V call is TRBV19, the J call TRBJ1-4; D remains ambiguous. V lost 9 bases and J lost 8, with 16 bases in between. Germline CDR1 and CDR2: LNHDA and SQIVND (reference sequence). CDR3 size: 13 residues. CDR3 coding DNA: TGTGCCAGCTGTGGGCAAGGAAAGGAAAAACTGTTTTTT. This codes for CASCGQGKEKLFF.

This rearrangement joins TRBV19 to TRBJ2-7; 12 bases match TRBD1. Germline V gene lookup returns CDR1 LNHDA and CDR2 SQIVND (reference sequence). V was pared by 3 bases and J by 5 bases, with 8 bases of the junction left unmatched. The CDR3 consists of 16 residues. In nucleotides, the CDR3 is TGTGCCAGTAGTATCACCGGGACAGGGGGCATCGACGAGCAGTACTTC. Translation gives CASSITGTGGIDEQYF.

The V and J genes are TRBV2 and TRBJ2-1; 10 bases are a match to TRBD2. Germline V gene lookup returns CDR1 SNHLY and CDR2 FYNNEI. After removal of 4 bases from V and 2 bases from J, the junction contained 2 bases not matched to a gene. The CDR3 covers 15 residues. CDR3 region: CASSVSGRAYNEQFF. The DNA of the CDR3 is TGTGCCAGCAGTGTCAGCGGGAGGGCCTACAATGAGCAGTTCTTC.

This clone has more than one count but fewer than ten. The V call is TRBV5-1, the J call TRBJ2-7, with a weak D call TRBD2 (5 bases). Trimming shortened V by 0 bases and J by 5 bases, and 6 bases separated the two germline ends. The CDR3 has 12 residues. The germline gives CDR1 SGHRS, CDR2 YFSETQ. The CDR3 DNA sequence: TGCGCCAGCAGCTTGGCGGGAAACGAGCAGTACTTC. The encoded protein is CASSLAGNEQYF. Complete variable domain (other parts from reference TRBV5-1 and TRBJ2-7): KAGVTQTPRYLIKTRGQQVTLSCSPISGHRSVSWYQQTPGQGLQFLFEYFSETQRNKGNFPGRFSGRQFSNSRSEMNVSTLELGDSALYLCASSLAGNEQYFGPGTRLTVT.

The chain recombines TRBV10-3 with TRBJ2-2, with D maybe TRBD1 (6 bases). This CDR3 region has 16 residues. CDR1 ENHRY and CDR2 SYGVKD come from the germline V gene. Trimming took 11 bases from V and 3 from J, leaving 22 bases between them. CDR3 sequence: CASTITPAGDTGELFF. The DNA for the CDR3 is TGTGCCTCCACCATCACCCCGGCAGGGGACACCGGGGAGCTGTTTTTT.

The chain recombines TRBV6-5 with TRBJ2-1; 10 positions match TRBD2. After removal of 10 bases from V and 0 bases from J, the junction contained 3 bases not matched to a gene. CDR1 and CDR2 from the germline V gene are MNHEY and SVGAGI. The CDR3 consists of 14 residues. In nucleotides, the CDR3 is TGTGCCACCAGCGGGAGGGGCTCCTACAATGAGCAGTTCTTC. Translated: CATSGRGSYNEQFF.

V gene TRBV4-1 combines with J gene TRBJ2-5, with D tentatively TRBD2 (7 bases). The ends were cut back, 11 bases at V and 5 bases at J, with 18 bases in the middle. CDR1 is MGHRA and CDR2 is YSYEKL in the germline V gene. CDR3 size: 13 residues. The CDR3: CAAGGGSGETQYF. The CDR3 bases are TGCGCCGCCGGGGGCGGGAGTGGCGAGACCCAGTACTTC.

The chain has TRBV28 and TRBJ2-3; D is possibly TRBD2 (5 bases). This CDR3 contains 14 residues. V gave up 3 bases and J gave up 0 bases, with 7 bases separating them. CDR1 and CDR2 from the germline V gene are MDHEN and SYDVKM. The CDR3 DNA reads TGTGCCAGCAGTTTTAGCGCTAGCACAGATACGCAGTATTTT. Protein: CASSFSASTDTQYF.

V gene TRBV4-3 combines with J gene TRBJ1-1; D is ambiguous. V was pared by 0 bases and J by 4 bases, with 12 bases between. The germline CDR1 and CDR2 sequences are LGHNA and YSLEER. CDR3 length: 15 amino acids. The CDR3 DNA sequence: TGCGCCAGCAGCCAAGACCGTGGGCGGGGCACTGAAGCTTTCTTT. It is translated as CASSQDRGRGTEAFF.

This sequence joins TRBV9 and TRBJ2-3; TRBD1 matches 10 bases. The ends lost 3 bases at V and 3 bases at J; junction bases unmatched: 4. The CDR3 runs 15 residues. Germline CDR1 and CDR2: SGDLS and YYNGEE. The CDR3 region has the DNA TGTGCCAGCAGCGAGGGACAGGGGTGGACAGATACGCAGTATTTT. Its protein product is CASSEGQGWTDTQYF.

This clone was found a few times. This CDR3 reads CASSLSTSGSSYNEQFF. Written as DNA, the CDR3 is TGTGCCAGCAGTTTATCGACTAGCGGGAGCTCCTACAATGAGCAGTTCTTC. The chain links TRBV27 to TRBJ2-1; 12 nucleotides match TRBD2. CDR1 is MNHEY and CDR2 is SMNVEV in the germline V gene (reference sequence). J gave up 0 bases and V 0 bases, and 0 bases lay outside the gene matches. The CDR3 runs to 17 residues.

This clone has just a few counts. This chain joins TRBV7-9 and TRBJ1-1; 10 bases fit TRBD1. Germline lookup yields CDR1 SEHNR and CDR2 FQNEAQ (reference sequence). The CDR3 covers 16 residues. The J segment lost 7 bases and the V segment lost 5 bases, leaving 13 bases of the junction unmatched. CDR3 amino acids: CASSPKWDRGPNEAFF. In nucleotides, the CDR3 is TGTGCCAGCAGCCCAAAATGGGACAGGGGACCGAATGAAGCTTTCTTT. The full variable domain, its missing parts supplied by reference TRBV7-9 and TRBJ1-1, is DTGVSQNPRHKITKRGQNVTFRCDPISEHNRLYWYRQTLGQGPEFLTYFQNEAQLEKSRLLSDRFSAERPKGSFSTLEIQRTEQGDSAMYLCASSPKWDRGPNEAFFGQGTRLTVV.

The chain joins TRBV28 to TRBJ1-1; 9 bases are a match to TRBD1. V lost 5 bases, J lost 3 bases, and 7 bases stayed unmatched. The CDR3 has 15 amino acids. CDR1 is MDHEN and CDR2 is SYDVKM in the germline V gene. The CDR3 region is CASSTAGTGYTEAFF. The CDR3 DNA reads TGTGCCAGCAGTACCGCCGGGACAGGGTACACTGAAGCTTTCTTT.

The rearrangement joins TRBV5-6 to TRBJ1-4; D is uncertain. The CDR3 contains 15 residues. Trimming removed 0 bases at V and 2 bases at J, with 8 bases between. CDR1 SGHDT and CDR2 YYEEEE come from the germline V gene. Here the CDR3 reads CASSLGPSTNEKLFF. The CDR3 DNA follows: TGTGCCAGCAGCTTGGGGCCCTCTACTAATGAAAAACTGTTTTTT.

The chain is built from TRBV5-1 and TRBJ2-5; 9 bases are a match to TRBD1. This CDR3 is built from 14 residues. Trimming removed 0 bases from V and 5 bases from J; junction bases left unmatched: 2. In germline, CDR1 is SGHRS, CDR2 YFSETQ. CDR3 sequence (DNA): TGCGCCAGCAGCTTGGGACAGGGGGATGAGACCCAGTACTTC. This translates into CASSLGQGDETQYF.

This clone was seen a handful of times. V is TRBV5-4 and J is TRBJ1-2, with D hard to call. The ends were cut back, 5 bases at V and 4 bases at J, with 9 bases in the middle. The germline V gene has CDR1 SGHNT and CDR2 YYREEE (reference sequence). This CDR3 spans 12 amino acids. The CDR3 DNA reads as TGTGCCAGCAGAGAGGAGACCTATGGCTACACCTTC. Translation gives CASREETYGYTF.

The sample holds one count of this clone. This chain connects TRBV9 to TRBJ2-3; D is possibly TRBD1 (6 bases). The CDR3 is 15 residues long. Per the germline V gene, CDR1 is SGDLS and CDR2 is YYNGEE. The V end lost 4 bases, the J end lost 2 bases, and 14 bases lay between the germline ends. CDR3 residues: CASSPLTGPTDTQYF. CDR3 in DNA: TGTGCCAGCAGCCCCCTTACAGGGCCCACAGATACGCAGTATTTT.

The chain employs TRBV2 and TRBJ1-2; maybe TRBD1 (6 bases). Germline V lookup: CDR1 SNHLY, CDR2 FYNNEI. Trimming took 4 bases from V and 7 from J, leaving 13 bases between them. The CDR3 totals 13 residues. In nucleotides, the CDR3 is TGTGCCAGCAGTGCCGACAGGCGCGGTGGCTACACCTTC. Its translation: CASSADRRGGYTF.

V gene TRBV7-2 combines with J gene TRBJ1-6; 8 positions match TRBD1. The CDR3 covers 16 residues. With 5 bases clipped from V and 4 bases from J, the junction kept 7 bases outside the gene matches. From germline, CDR1 is SGHTA and CDR2 FQGNSA. The CDR3 nucleotides are TGTGCCAGCAGCCCTCGGACAGGGAATTATAATTCACCCCTCCACTTT. Protein: CASSPRTGNYNSPLHF.

The V and J genes are TRBV29-1 and TRBJ2-5; D might be TRBD1 (5 bases). Trimming removed 4 bases at V and 5 bases at J, with 17 bases between. This CDR3 region has 14 residues. Per the germline V gene, CDR1 is SQVTM and CDR2 is ANQGSEA. The CDR3 here is CSVGSRSGRETQYF. The CDR3 DNA follows: TGCAGCGTTGGTAGCCGGTCAGGGCGGGAGACCCAGTACTTC.

CDR3 DNA sequence: TGTGCCAGCCGGGGCGGGGGCGCGCGAGATGAAAAACTGTTTTTT. Translation gives CASRGGGARDEKLFF. This chain joins TRBV28 and TRBJ1-4, with TRBD1 as a possible D gene (6 bases). The V end was cut by 8 bases, the J end by 6 bases, with 19 bases between. Germline CDR1 is MDHEN and CDR2 is SYDVKM. The CDR3 consists of 15 residues.